This T cell receptor beta chain appears in the sequencing data of a study of T cell changes during pregnancy in multiple sclerosis. Assay: immunoSEQ multiplex PCR; the TCRdb copy retains only in-frame clones and omits some. The table includes approximately 52,000 clones, 92% detected once. The germline V gene encodes CDR1 KGHSH and CDR2 LQKENI. There are 16 residues in the CDR3. Trimming removed 9 bases from V and 2 bases from J, with 23 bases in between. The chain carries TRBV18 and TRBJ2-7, with D maybe TRBD1 (6 bases). Sequencing used CD4+ T cells from peripheral blood mononuclear cells, obtained in the third trimester of pregnancy. This TCR derives from a female donor with multiple sclerosis, enrolled in a pregnancy study. The CDR3 reads CASLGKIQDRAYEQYF. CDR3 in DNA: TGTGCCAGTTTGGGAAAAATTCAGGACAGAGCCTACGAGCAGTACTTC.